The 20 T cell receptor beta chains below were found in one sample sequenced in a study of blood T cell repertoires in COVID-19. TCRdb's copy holds only in-frame clones and misses some; the assay was immunoSEQ multiplex PCR. The repertoire holds around 390,000 clones, with roughly 89% as singletons. The sequencing input was PBMCs or T cells enriched from blood (not recorded which). The receptors shown here come from a woman in her forties or fifties who had recovered from COVID-19.

This chain connects TRBV28 to TRBJ1-2; 9 positions match TRBD1. The V gene's germline CDR1 is MDHEN and CDR2 SYDVKM. With V trimmed by 6 bases and J by 4 bases, 6 bases remained unmatched. There are 14 residues in the CDR3. The CDR3 loop reads CASRRTGVAYGYTF. CDR3 nucleotide sequence: TGTGCCAGCAGGCGGACAGGGGTTGCCTATGGCTACACCTTC.

This chain uses TRBV7-9 with TRBJ2-3; TRBD1 matches 8 bases. The length of the CDR3 is 16 residues. The ends lost 5 bases at V and 3 bases at J; junction bases unmatched: 10. Germline V gives CDR1 SEHNR, CDR2 FQNEAQ (reference sequence). For the CDR3, the DNA is TGTGCCAGCAGCCCCAGCAGGGGGCAGTTAACAGATACGCAGTATTTT. Translated, it gives CASSPSRGQLTDTQYF.

The rearrangement uses TRBV18 and TRBJ1-2; TRBD1 matches 7 bases. The V gene end was trimmed by 5 bases and the J gene end by 4 bases; junction bases not matched to a gene: 10. There are 15 residues in the CDR3. Germline CDR1 and CDR2: KGHSH and LQKENI. The CDR3 region has the DNA TGTGCCAGCTCAGAGGCTAGACAGGGAGGCTATGGCTACACCTTC. The encoded protein is CASSEARQGGYGYTF. The full variable domain, completed using reference TRBV18 and TRBJ1-2, is NAGVMQNPRHLVRRRGQEARLRCSPMKGHSHVYWYRQLPEEGLKFMVYLQKENIIDESGMPKERFSAEFPKEGPSILRIQQVVRGDSAAYFCASSEARQGGYGYTFGSGTRLTVV.

The V gene is TRBV28, the J gene TRBJ1-5; D might be TRBD1 (5 bases). The ends were cut back, 8 bases at V and 1 base at J, with 12 bases in the middle. Germline CDR1 MDHEN, CDR2 SYDVKM. The CDR3 contains 14 residues. In DNA form, the CDR3 reads TGTGCCAGCCTAGGGCGGGGCAGCAATCAGCCCCAGCATTTT. Protein sequence: CASLGRGSNQPQHF.

The V gene is TRBV18, the J gene TRBJ1-2; TRBD1 matches at 8 bases. CDR1 KGHSH and CDR2 LQKENI come from the germline V gene. There are 14 residues in the CDR3. V was pared by 4 bases and J by 2 bases, with 3 bases of the junction left unmatched. CDR3 in DNA: TGTGCCAGCTCACTGGGGGACAGGAACTATGGCTACACCTTC. Amino acid sequence: CASSLGDRNYGYTF.

The table lists this clone with a count of one. This chain links TRBV27 with TRBJ1-2; TRBD1 matches 9 bases. CDR3 length equals 12 residues. Germline V gives CDR1 MNHEY, CDR2 SMNVEV (reference sequence). The V segment lost 2 bases and the J segment 9 bases; nucleotides outside the gene matches: 1. In DNA form, the CDR3 reads TGTGCCAGCAGTTTAGGACAGGGGAGCTACACCTTC. It is translated as CASSLGQGSYTF.

The chain recombines TRBV25-1 with TRBJ1-2; D is ambiguous. V gave up 5 bases and J gave up 0 bases, with 13 bases separating them. The CDR3 length is 15 residues. CDR1 MGHDK and CDR2 SYGVNS come from the germline V gene. The CDR3 bases are TGTGCCAGCAGTCCGACATCATCTGCTAACTATGGCTACACCTTC. This encodes CASSPTSSANYGYTF.

V gene TRBV6-5 combines with J gene TRBJ1-1, with a tentative D call TRBD1 (6 bases). The CDR3 runs 15 residues. V lost 3 bases, J lost 4 bases, and 15 bases lay in between. From germline, CDR1 is MNHEY and CDR2 SVGAGI. The CDR3 DNA is TGTGCCAGCAGTTATGTCGGGACAAGAGGCACTGAAGCTTTCTTT. It yields the protein CASSYVGTRGTEAFF.

The V and J genes are TRBV27 and TRBJ1-1; D not certain. Per germline, CDR1 MNHEY and CDR2 SMNVEV (reference sequence). The V and J ends lost 3 bases and 2 bases respectively, with 13 bases between them. The length of the CDR3 is 15 residues. CDR3 sequence: CASSFGPEGNTEAFF. The DNA of the CDR3 is TGTGCCAGCAGTTTCGGCCCAGAGGGAAACACTGAAGCTTTCTTT.

J is TRBJ1-5 and V is TRBV2; 7 nucleotides match TRBD1. The V gene's germline CDR1 is SNHLY and CDR2 FYNNEI. Trimming removed 7 bases from V and 3 bases from J; junction bases left unmatched: 6. The CDR3 length is 14 residues. CDR3 residues: CASNGDSYNQPQHF. The CDR3 DNA is TGTGCCAGCAACGGGGACAGCTACAATCAGCCCCAGCATTTT.

This clone was recorded a few times. The chain carries TRBV5-4 and TRBJ1-2, with 9 bases that match TRBD1. Germline trimming cut 0 bases from V and 8 bases from J; bases unmatched to any gene: 11. The CDR3 has 16 residues. The germline V gene has CDR1 SGHNT and CDR2 YYREEE (reference sequence). The CDR3: CASSLAAGTGPGGYTF. CDR3 DNA: TGTGCCAGCAGCTTGGCCGCTGGGACAGGGCCGGGCGGCTACACCTTC. Full variable domain (rest looked up from reference TRBV5-4 and TRBJ1-2): ETGVTQSPTHLIKTRGQQVTLRCSSQSGHNTVSWYQQALGQGPQFIFQYYREEENGRGNFPPRFSGLQFPNYSSELNVNALELDDSALYLCASSLAAGTGPGGYTFGSGTRLTVV.

The J gene is TRBJ2-1, the V gene TRBV5-1, with TRBD1 identical over 7 bases. CDR1 is SGHRS and CDR2 is YFSETQ in the germline V gene. With 3 bases clipped from V and 6 bases from J, the junction kept 9 bases outside the gene matches. The CDR3 sequence is 15 residues long. CDR3 residues: CASSSTGQRGNEQFF. For the CDR3, the DNA is TGCGCCAGCAGCTCGACGGGACAGAGGGGCAATGAGCAGTTCTTC.

V usage is TRBV7-9 and J usage is TRBJ1-3; 8 positions match TRBD1. This CDR3 has 15 amino acids. CDR1 is SEHNR, CDR2 FQNEAQ, per germline (reference sequence). The V and J ends lost 4 bases and 2 bases, in that order; junction bases with no gene match: 4. The CDR3, as DNA: TGTGCCAGCAGCTCAGGGGGCCGAACTGGAAACACCATATATTTT. Translation: CASSSGGRTGNTIYF.

The chain has TRBV9 and TRBJ2-3, with D possibly matching TRBD2 (7 bases). Germline assignment: CDR1 SGDLS and CDR2 YYNGEE. V lost 4 bases, J lost 1 base, and 19 bases lay in between. CDR3 length: 17 amino acids. The CDR3 reads CASSLTLGGRGTDTQYF. The CDR3 DNA is TGTGCCAGCAGCCTCACGCTCGGGGGGCGGGGCACAGATACGCAGTATTTT.

V and J are TRBV27 and TRBJ1-2; D perhaps matches TRBD1 (6 bases). V lost 3 bases and J lost 7, with 12 bases in between. This CDR3 comprises 13 residues. Germline V lookup: CDR1 MNHEY, CDR2 SMNVEV (reference sequence). The CDR3 bases are TGTGCCAGCAGTTTTGCAGGGGTCGGTGGCTACACCTTC. This translates into CASSFAGVGGYTF.

This chain links TRBV3-1 (or the pseudogene TRBV3-2) with TRBJ2-7, with a weak D call TRBD1 (5 bases). The CDR3 loop spans 13 amino acids. Trimming removed 0 bases from V and 9 bases from J, with 12 bases in between. Germline V gene sequence: CDR1 LGHDT, CDR2 YNNKEL (reference sequence). CDR3 bases: TGTGCCAGCAGCCAAGATCAACGCAGGGTGCAGTACTTC. Translated: CASSQDQRRVQYF.

The rearrangement uses TRBV7-9 and TRBJ2-6, with D possibly TRBD1 on 6 matching bases. CDR3 length: 12 amino acids. The germline gives CDR1 SEHNR, CDR2 FQNEAQ (reference sequence). V lost 5 bases, J lost 10 bases, and 9 bases lay in between. The CDR3 sequence is CASSPRGNVLTF. The CDR3 DNA follows: TGTGCCAGCAGCCCTAGGGGGAACGTCCTGACTTTC.

The rearrangement uses TRBV7-2 and TRBJ1-4, with a possible D match to TRBD1 (6 bases). Trimming took off 6 bases at V and 4 bases at J, with 6 bases between the two ends. CDR3 size: 12 residues. Germline CDR1 reads SGHTA; CDR2 reads FQGNSA. CDR3 loop: CASRTGNEKLFF. The CDR3 DNA follows: TGTGCCAGCAGGACAGGTAATGAAAAACTGTTTTTT.

The chain links TRBV5-6 to TRBJ1-5, with 8 bases matching TRBD1. This CDR3 is 15 amino acids long. CDR1 is SGHDT, CDR2 YYEEEE, per germline. With V trimmed by 1 base and J by 7 bases, 7 bases remained unmatched. The DNA of the CDR3 is TGTGCCAGCAGCTTGAGGCTCGGACAGGGACAGCCCCAGCATTTT. Amino acid sequence: CASSLRLGQGQPQHF.

This chain links TRBV27 with TRBJ2-3; D may be TRBD2 (5 bases). Trimming removed 3 bases at V and 2 bases at J, with 12 bases between. The CDR3 spans 15 residues. Germline V gene lookup returns CDR1 MNHEY and CDR2 SMNVEV (reference sequence). The CDR3 reads CASSFVGLYTDTQYF. CDR3 nucleotides: TGTGCCAGCAGTTTCGTCGGACTGTACACAGATACGCAGTATTTT.